The 17 T cell receptor beta chains in this list originate from one sample, sequenced in a study of cytomegalovirus exposure and HLA in healthy donors. Libraries were prepared by immunoSEQ multiplex PCR; TCRdb keeps only in-frame clonotypes and omits some of them. Here the sample spans about 88,000 clones, roughly 80% being singletons. Material for sequencing was PBMCs. All receptors derive from a woman aged 18 to 35 in good health and CMV-seropositive.

The chain carries TRBV28 and TRBJ2-7; 7 nucleotides line up with TRBD1. This CDR3 spans 16 amino acids. Germline loops: CDR1 MDHEN, CDR2 SYDVKM. V lost 7 bases to trimming and J lost 5 bases; unmatched junction nucleotides: 17. CDR3 in amino acids: CASTPRTGRLFNEQYF. The CDR3 DNA reads as TGTGCCAGCACCCCAAGGACAGGCCGATTGTTCAACGAGCAGTACTTC.

This clone has more than one count but fewer than ten. This chain joins TRBV11-2 and TRBJ2-1, with TRBD1 matching over 8 bases. The CDR3 runs to 15 residues. From germline, CDR1 is SGHAT and CDR2 FQNNGV. The ends lost 5 bases at V and 1 base at J; junction bases unmatched: 4. In nucleotides, the CDR3 is TGTGCCAGCAGCGCCCGGACAGGGTCCTACAATGAGCAGTTCTTC. Translating it yields CASSARTGSYNEQFF.

The genes are TRBV7-8 and TRBJ2-5; D is undetermined. CDR3 length: 13 amino acids. In germline, CDR1 is SGHVS, CDR2 FQNEAQ. V was shortened by 1 base and J by 5 bases, with 8 bases between the two germline ends. CDR3 in DNA: TGTGCCAGCAGCTTAGTTCAGGCGGAGACCCAGTACTTC. The encoded protein is CASSLVQAETQYF.

This clone was observed a handful of times. This chain connects TRBV11-2 to TRBJ1-6; 7 bases line up with TRBD1. The CDR3 extends over 15 amino acids. The junction had 8 bases not matched to a gene; V was cut back by 1 base and J by 11 bases. The V gene's germline CDR1 is SGHAT and CDR2 FQNNGV. In DNA, the CDR3 is TGTGCCAGCAGCTTAGGTCGCGGAGGGGGCCCACCCCTCCACTTT. Its protein product is CASSLGRGGGPPLHF. The full variable domain, its missing parts supplied by reference TRBV11-2 and TRBJ1-6, is EAGVAQSPRYKIIEKRQSVAFWCNPISGHATLYWYQQILGQGPKLLIQFQNNGVVDDSQLPKDRFSAERLKGVDSTLKIQPAKLEDSAVYLCASSLGRGGGPPLHFGNGTRLTVT.

This chain connects TRBV6-6 to TRBJ2-7; 8 positions match TRBD1. The length of the CDR3 is 16 residues. From germline, CDR1 is MNHNY and CDR2 SVGAGI (reference sequence). The V segment lost 5 bases and the J segment 6 bases; nucleotides outside the gene matches: 15. The CDR3 loop reads CASSKSTGQGSGEQYF. The CDR3 DNA reads TGTGCCAGCAGTAAATCGACCGGACAGGGTTCGGGCGAGCAGTACTTC.

This clone was found once. The chain's CDR3 is CASSLQGAQGGYTF. The CDR3 nucleotides read TGTGCCAGCAGCCTCCAGGGGGCCCAAGGCGGCTACACCTTC. The V and J genes are TRBV7-9 and TRBJ1-2, with 8 bases aligning to TRBD1. The CDR3 runs to 14 residues. Looked up from germline, CDR1 is SEHNR and CDR2 is FQNEAQ (reference sequence). With V trimmed by 5 bases and J by 8 bases, 10 bases remained unmatched.

The count of this clone is one. The rearrangement links TRBV19 to TRBJ2-7; 9 nucleotides match TRBD1. V shed 3 bases and J 4 bases; nucleotides not matched to a gene: 10. The CDR3 totals 16 residues. CDR1 and CDR2 (germline): LNHDA, SQIVND (reference sequence). The chain's CDR3 is CASSIGIQQGAYEQYF. Written as DNA, the CDR3 is TGTGCCAGTAGTATTGGTATACAACAGGGGGCTTACGAGCAGTACTTC.

V and J are TRBV29-1 and TRBJ2-1, with a possible D match to TRBD1 (5 bases). Germline loops: CDR1 SQVTM, CDR2 ANQGSEA. This CDR3 comprises 13 residues. The CDR3, as DNA: TGCTGCATATCAGGGCGCTCCTACAATGAGCAGTTCTTC. Protein sequence: CCISGRSYNEQFF.

This chain links TRBV7-3 with TRBJ2-3; 14 nucleotides agree with TRBD2. J gave up 0 bases and V 2 bases, and 13 bases lay outside the gene matches. CDR1 SGHTA and CDR2 FQGTGA come from the germline V gene. This CDR3 region has 21 residues. CDR3 loop: CASSLATSGGVTPTSTDTQYF. For the CDR3, the DNA is TGTGCCAGCAGCTTAGCGACTAGCGGGGGGGTCACACCAACTAGCACAGATACGCAGTATTTT.

This chain links TRBV30 with TRBJ2-2; maybe TRBD1 (6 bases). V was shortened by 4 bases and J by 3 bases, with 12 bases between the two germline ends. CDR1 and CDR2 (germline): GTSNPN, SVGIG (reference sequence). The CDR3 is 14 amino acids. CDR3 DNA sequence: TGTGCCTGGACCCAGGGGCATGACACCGGGGAGCTGTTTTTT. Translating gives CAWTQGHDTGELFF.

V gene TRBV28 combines with J gene TRBJ1-1; D gene unclear. The CDR3 contains 16 residues. Germline V CDR1 and CDR2: MDHEN, SYDVKM. V was pared by 3 bases and J by 5 bases, with 19 bases between. CDR3 nucleotides: TGTGCCAGCAGTTTCCCGAGAGCCCTAATCGGGACTGAAGCTTTCTTT. This codes for CASSFPRALIGTEAFF.

The rearrangement uses TRBV4-1 and TRBJ2-7; possibly TRBD2 for D (7 bases). V was shortened by 5 bases and J by 2 bases, with 19 bases between the two germline ends. This CDR3 is 16 amino acids long. Per the germline V gene, CDR1 is MGHRA and CDR2 is YSYEKL. The CDR3 sequence is CASSSSFRGAAYEQYF. CDR3 coding DNA: TGCGCCAGCAGCTCTTCATTTCGGGGGGCCGCCTACGAGCAGTACTTC.

This sequence joins TRBV11-2 and TRBJ2-7, with a weak D call TRBD2 (5 bases). This CDR3 is built from 14 residues. Trimming took off 5 bases at V and 3 bases at J, with 14 bases between the two ends. Germline CDR1 SGHAT, CDR2 FQNNGV. The CDR3 region is CASSAQDSVYEQYF. CDR3 sequence (DNA): TGTGCCAGCAGCGCCCAGGACTCTGTCTACGAGCAGTACTTC.

A few counts support this clone. The chain uses TRBV10-1 and TRBJ1-5, with 7 bases lining up with TRBD1. CDR1 and CDR2 (germline): WNHNN, SYGVQD (reference sequence). This CDR3 region has 18 residues. Unmatched junction bases numbered 18, after V lost 4 bases and J lost 6 bases. CDR3 region: CASSGTQGQGVIVQPQHF. The DNA for the CDR3 is TGCGCCAGCAGTGGAACACAGGGGCAAGGGGTTATAGTTCAGCCCCAGCATTTT.

In this sample, this clone turned up once. The chain combines TRBV6-1 with TRBJ1-2; 7 bases agree with TRBD1. V trimming: 9 bases; J trimming: 8 bases; junction bases outside the gene matches: 15. Germline V CDR1 and CDR2: MNHNS, SASEGT. The CDR3 is 14 residues long. The CDR3 region has the DNA TGTGCCAGAGGGGATTTGACAGGGAGGTGGGGCTACACCTTC. Its protein product is CARGDLTGRWGYTF.

This clone was seen a handful of times. V and J are TRBV6-6 and TRBJ1-2; maybe TRBD1 (5 bases). Germline CDR1 is MNHNY and CDR2 is SVGAGI (reference sequence). This CDR3 region has 14 residues. V was trimmed by 2 bases and J by 4 bases, leaving 11 bases between them. The DNA of the CDR3 is TGTGCCAGCAGTTACGCGGGGGGGGTCTATGGCTACACCTTC. Translating gives CASSYAGGVYGYTF.

This chain links TRBV19 with TRBJ2-1; a possible D gene is TRBD2 (7 bases). Germline V gene sequence: CDR1 LNHDA, CDR2 SQIVND (reference sequence). V was clipped by 7 bases and J by 1 base, with 20 bases between them. CDR3 length: 17 residues. The CDR3 nucleotides are TGTGCCAGTACCCCGAAAACGGGGGGCCGGTCCTACAATGAGCAGTTCTTC. It is translated as CASTPKTGGRSYNEQFF. The full variable domain, in which reference TRBV19 and TRBJ2-1 provide the parts outside the CDR3, is DGGITQSPKYLFRKEGQNVTLSCEQNLNHDAMYWYRQDPGQGLRLIYYSQIVNDFQKGDIAEGYSVSREKKESFPLTVTSAQKNPTAFYLCASTPKTGGRSYNEQFFGPGTRLTVL.